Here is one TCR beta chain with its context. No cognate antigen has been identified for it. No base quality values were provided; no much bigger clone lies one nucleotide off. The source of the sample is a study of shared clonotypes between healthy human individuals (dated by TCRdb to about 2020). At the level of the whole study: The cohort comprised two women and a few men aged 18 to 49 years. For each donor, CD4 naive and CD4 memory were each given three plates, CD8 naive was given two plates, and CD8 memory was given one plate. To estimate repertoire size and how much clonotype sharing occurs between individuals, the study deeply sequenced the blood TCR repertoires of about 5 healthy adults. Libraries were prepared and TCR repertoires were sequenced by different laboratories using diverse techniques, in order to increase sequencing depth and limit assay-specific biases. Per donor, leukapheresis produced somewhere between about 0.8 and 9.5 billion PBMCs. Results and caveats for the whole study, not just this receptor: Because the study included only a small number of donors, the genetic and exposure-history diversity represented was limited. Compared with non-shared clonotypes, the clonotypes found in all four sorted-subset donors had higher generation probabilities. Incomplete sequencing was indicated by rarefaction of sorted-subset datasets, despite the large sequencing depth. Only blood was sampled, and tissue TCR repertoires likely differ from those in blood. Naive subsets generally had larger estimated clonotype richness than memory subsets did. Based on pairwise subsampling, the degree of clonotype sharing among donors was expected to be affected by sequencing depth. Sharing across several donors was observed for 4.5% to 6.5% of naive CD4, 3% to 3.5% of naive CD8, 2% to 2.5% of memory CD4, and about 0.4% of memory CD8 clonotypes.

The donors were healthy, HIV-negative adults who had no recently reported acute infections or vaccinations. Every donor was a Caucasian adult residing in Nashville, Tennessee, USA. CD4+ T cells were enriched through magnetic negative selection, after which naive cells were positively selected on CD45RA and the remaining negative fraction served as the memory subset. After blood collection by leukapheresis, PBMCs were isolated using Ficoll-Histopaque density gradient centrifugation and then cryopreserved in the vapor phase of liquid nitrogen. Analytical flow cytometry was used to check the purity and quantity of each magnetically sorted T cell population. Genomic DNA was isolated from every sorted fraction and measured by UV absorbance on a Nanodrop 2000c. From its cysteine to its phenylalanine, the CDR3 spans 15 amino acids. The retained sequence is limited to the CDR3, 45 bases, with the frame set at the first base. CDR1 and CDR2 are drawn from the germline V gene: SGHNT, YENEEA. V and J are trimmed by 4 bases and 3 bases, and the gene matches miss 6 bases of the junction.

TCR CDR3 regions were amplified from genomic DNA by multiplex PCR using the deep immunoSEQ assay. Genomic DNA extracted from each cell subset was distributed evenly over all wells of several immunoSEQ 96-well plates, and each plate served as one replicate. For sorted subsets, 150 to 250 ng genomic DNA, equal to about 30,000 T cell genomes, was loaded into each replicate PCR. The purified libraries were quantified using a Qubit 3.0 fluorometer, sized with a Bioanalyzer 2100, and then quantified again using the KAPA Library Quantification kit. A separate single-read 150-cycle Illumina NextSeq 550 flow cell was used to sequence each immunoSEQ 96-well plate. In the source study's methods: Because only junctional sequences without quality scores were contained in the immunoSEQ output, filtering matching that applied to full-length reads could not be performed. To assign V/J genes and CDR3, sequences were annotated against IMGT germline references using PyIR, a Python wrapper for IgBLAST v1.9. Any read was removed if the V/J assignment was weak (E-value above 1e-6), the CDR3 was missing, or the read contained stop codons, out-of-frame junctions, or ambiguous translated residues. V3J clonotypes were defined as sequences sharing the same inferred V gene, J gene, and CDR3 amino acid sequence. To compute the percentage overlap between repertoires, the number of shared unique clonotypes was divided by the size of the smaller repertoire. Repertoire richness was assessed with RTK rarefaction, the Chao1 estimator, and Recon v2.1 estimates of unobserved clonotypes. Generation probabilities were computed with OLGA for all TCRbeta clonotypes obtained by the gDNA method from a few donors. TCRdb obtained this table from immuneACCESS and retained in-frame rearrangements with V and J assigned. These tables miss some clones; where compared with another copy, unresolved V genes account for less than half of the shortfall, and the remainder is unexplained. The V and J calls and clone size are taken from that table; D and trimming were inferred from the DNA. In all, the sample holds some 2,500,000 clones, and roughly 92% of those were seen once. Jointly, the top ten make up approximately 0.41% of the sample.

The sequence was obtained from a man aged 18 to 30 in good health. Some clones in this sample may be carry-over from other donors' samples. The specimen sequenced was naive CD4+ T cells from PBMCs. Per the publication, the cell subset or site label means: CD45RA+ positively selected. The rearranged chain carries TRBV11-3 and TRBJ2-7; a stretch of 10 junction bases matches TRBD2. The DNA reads TGTGCCAGCAGCTATTCCGGGACTAGCGACTACGAGCAGTACTTC. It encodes CASSYSGTSDYEQYF.